The clone carrying this T cell receptor beta chain was seen a single time. Its antigen is unidentified. The CDR3 has 16 amino acids. Looked up from germline, CDR1 is SGHRS and CDR2 is YFSETQ. Trimming removed 0 bases at V and 7 bases at J, with 17 bases between. These data belong to a study of shared clonotypes between healthy human individuals. Study in general: Donors were a couple of women and a few men aged 18 to 49. A donor's plate count was three for CD4 naive and three for CD4 memory; CD8 naive had two and CD8 memory one. Study observations and caveats: Memory subsets generally showed lower estimated richness than naive subsets. For naive CD4 cells, roughly 4.8% of clonotypes were shared across a handful of donors.

Data came from immunoSEQ multiplex PCR; TCRdb stores just in-frame clones and leaves some out. Here the sample spans over 2 million clones, roughly 90% being singletons. What was sequenced was naive CD4+ T cells from PBMCs. The subset here: CD45RA+ positively selected. This TCR came from a man aged 18 to 30 in good health. Some clones in this sample may be carry-over from other donors' samples. This chain connects TRBV5-1 to TRBJ2-1; the D is unclear. Written as DNA, the CDR3 is TGCGCCAGCAGCTTGGAGGGTGCTCGGGTTAATAATGAGCAGTTCTTC. Its protein is CASSLEGARVNNEQFF.